This entry lists 28 T cell receptor beta chains sequenced from one sample in a study of human T cells and chemical hapten exposure. The starting material, unfractionated whole blood, was used for total RNA extraction. Each CDR3 protein is one row after TCRdb ran MiXCR on the 5' RACE reads. The top ten hold approximately 2.1% of the sample, which has about 81,000 distinct CDR3 sequences, more than 7.5% seen once. These receptors came from a male donor in good health.

This clonotype was seen many times. This chain links TRBV10-3 with TRBJ2-7; D is tentatively TRBD1 or TRBD2 (6 bases each). The CDR3 spans 16 residues. The germline CDR1 and CDR2 sequences are ENHRY and SYGVKD. Between the trimmed V and J ends, which lost 0 bases and 4 bases, there was a span of 16 bases. CDR3 sequence (DNA): TGTGCCATCAGTGAGTCAGAAGGGGGGCTTTCGTACGAGCAGTACTTC. Translated, it gives CAISESEGGLSYEQYF.

This clonotype has a count of ten or more. The chain joins TRBV7-6 to TRBJ2-7; 9 bases align to TRBD1. The V gene end was trimmed by 1 base and the J gene end by 4 bases; junction bases not matched to a gene: 20. This CDR3 has 20 residues. The germline V gene encodes CDR1 SGHVS and CDR2 FNYEAQ. The chain's CDR3 is CASSLVEFSLGGTGNYEQYF. The DNA of the CDR3 is TGTGCCAGCAGCTTAGTAGAGTTTAGTTTAGGTGGGACAGGGAATTACGAGCAGTACTTC.

This chain links TRBV20-1 with TRBJ1-1; the match to TRBD1 covers 7 bases. CDR1 and CDR2 (germline): DFQATT, SNEGSKA (reference sequence). J lost 5 bases, V lost 6 bases, and 18 bases had no gene match. This CDR3 has 16 residues. CDR3 bases: TGCAGTGCCCAAAAGGAGTCCCTGGACAGGAGGACTGAAGCTTTCTTT. Its protein product is CSAQKESLDRRTEAFF.

This clonotype was seen repeatedly, ten times or more. This rearrangement joins TRBV6-1 to TRBJ1-5; a possible D gene is TRBD1 (5 bases). V lost 7 bases, J lost 6 bases, and 13 bases lay in between. CDR1 is MNHNS and CDR2 is SASEGT in the germline V gene. The length of the CDR3 is 13 residues. CDR3 protein: CASIRGEAQPQHF. CDR3 nucleotide sequence: TGTGCCAGCATTCGGGGGGAGGCTCAGCCCCAGCATTTT.

This chain uses TRBV5-4 with TRBJ1-1; D ambiguous. The CDR3 length is 13 residues. Trimming removed 1 base from V and 3 bases from J, with 7 bases in between. Germline V gives CDR1 SGHNT, CDR2 YYREEE (reference sequence). The chain's CDR3 is CASSLRVDTEAFF. The CDR3 DNA reads as TGTGCCAGCAGCTTGCGTGTGGACACTGAAGCTTTCTTT.

V usage is TRBV14 and J usage is TRBJ1-3; 8 bases map to TRBD1. V lost 4 bases, J lost 3 bases, and 8 bases stayed unmatched. The germline gives CDR1 SGHDN, CDR2 FVKESK. This CDR3 has 16 residues. As DNA, the CDR3 is TGTGCCAGCAGCCTCACTACAGGGGGAAGTGGAAACACCATATATTTT. Translating it yields CASSLTTGGSGNTIYF.

This clonotype was found many times. This sequence joins TRBV6-2 or TRBV6-3 and TRBJ2-1; D might be TRBD1 or TRBD2, each matching 5 bases. CDR3 size: 16 residues. V lost 2 bases and J 7 bases, leaving 18 bases between the germline ends. The V gene's germline CDR1 is MNHEY and CDR2 SVGEGT. CDR3 amino acids: CASSYNRFEGQNEQFF. The CDR3 DNA reads TGTGCCAGCAGTTACAACAGGTTCGAGGGTCAAAATGAGCAGTTCTTC.

The rearrangement joins TRBV29-1 to TRBJ2-1; D is unresolved. Between the trimmed V and J ends, which lost 4 bases and 0 bases, there was a span of 10 bases. The CDR3 length is 14 residues. The V gene's germline CDR1 is SQVTM and CDR2 ANQGSEA. CDR3: CSVVVISSYNEQFF. Here the CDR3 DNA reads TGCAGCGTTGTAGTGATAAGCTCCTACAATGAGCAGTTCTTC.

This clonotype was recorded only once. A much larger clone lies a single base off, so this may be a read error. This chain joins TRBV6-8 and TRBJ1-1, with D uncertain. This CDR3 has 12 amino acids. The V gene's germline CDR1 is MNHGY and CDR2 SAAAGT. Trimming took off 6 bases at V and 6 bases at J, with 11 bases between the two ends. CDR3 sequence reads: CASSTEGAEAFF. As DNA, the CDR3 is TGTGCCAGCAGCACAGAGGGCGCTGAAGCTTTCTTT.

This clonotype was seen repeatedly, ten times or more. The chain has TRBV12-3 or TRBV12-4 and TRBJ2-1, with 9 bases matching TRBD1. The CDR3 totals 15 residues. The V gene end was trimmed by 4 bases and the J gene end by 4 bases; junction bases not matched to a gene: 5. As DNA, the CDR3 is TGTGCCAGCAGTTCCACCGGGACAGGGTACAATGAGCAGTTCTTC. Its protein is CASSSTGTGYNEQFF.

This clonotype showed up just a few times. The CDR3 protein is CASRGFPGQGGTEAFF. The CDR3 coding sequence is TGTGCCAGCAGAGGCTTCCCGGGACAGGGAGGTACTGAAGCTTTCTTT. This chain links TRBV6-1 with TRBJ1-1; 9 bases are a match to TRBD1. In germline, CDR1 is MNHNS, CDR2 SASEGT. J gave up 5 bases and V 6 bases, and 13 bases lay outside the gene matches. The CDR3 sequence is 16 residues long.

This clonotype showed up many times. This rearrangement joins TRBV7-9 to TRBJ2-3, with TRBD2 matching 11 bases. The CDR3 sequence is 15 residues long. V was clipped by 7 bases and J by 3 bases; unmatched bases: 6. The germline V gene encodes CDR1 SEHNR and CDR2 FQNEAQ (reference sequence). The CDR3 nucleotides are TGTGCCAGCACCCTGGGACTAGCGGTGACAGATACGCAGTATTTT. It is translated as CASTLGLAVTDTQYF.

At least ten counts were recorded for this clonotype. This chain connects TRBV6-5 to TRBJ1-3; no reliable D call. The CDR3 extends over 12 amino acids. V lost 6 bases, J lost 3 bases, and 6 bases lay in between. CDR1 MNHEY and CDR2 SVGAGI come from the germline V gene. DNA for the CDR3: TGTGCCAGCAGCCTCAATGGAAACACCATATATTTT. Protein: CASSLNGNTIYF.

This clonotype was picked up a small number of times. The chain couples TRBV27 to TRBJ2-7; 9 positions agree with TRBD1. The CDR3 has 13 amino acids. Germline assignment: CDR1 MNHEY and CDR2 SMNVEV (reference sequence). With V trimmed by 7 bases and J by 2 bases, 3 bases remained unmatched. The DNA of the CDR3 is TGTGCCAGCAAGGGACAGGGTGCCTACGAGCAGTACTTC. Protein: CASKGQGAYEQYF.

This clonotype has a count of ten or more. This chain joins TRBV27 and TRBJ2-7; the D gene is possibly TRBD1 (6 bases). The CDR3 is 14 amino acids. Trimming removed 3 bases at V and 7 bases at J, with 16 bases between. Germline V CDR1 and CDR2: MNHEY, SMNVEV (reference sequence). In DNA, the CDR3 is TGTGCCAGCAGTTTGACAGGCTCGGTTTTGGAGCAGTACTTC. Encoded protein: CASSLTGSVLEQYF.

This clonotype was counted between two and nine times. The rearrangement joins TRBV3-1 to TRBJ1-5, with TRBD1 matching over 8 bases. J was trimmed by 1 base and V by 4 bases; bases with no gene match: 3. The CDR3 has 15 amino acids. The V gene's germline CDR1 is LGHDT and CDR2 YNNKEL (reference sequence). The chain's CDR3 is CASSPRTGSNQPQHF. In DNA, the CDR3 is TGTGCCAGCAGCCCCAGGACAGGGAGCAATCAGCCCCAGCATTTT.

This clonotype was seen at least ten times. The J gene is TRBJ2-7, the V gene TRBV4-1; 7 nucleotides agree with TRBD1. The CDR3 length is 13 residues. V shed 6 bases and J 7 bases; nucleotides not matched to a gene: 9. Germline V gives CDR1 MGHRA, CDR2 YSYEKL. The DNA for the CDR3 is TGCGCCAGCAGTCCCGACAGGGCTCGGGAGCAGTACTTC. This encodes CASSPDRAREQYF.

The genes are TRBV9 and TRBJ2-1; 12 nucleotides align to TRBD2. Germline loops: CDR1 SGDLS, CDR2 YYNGEE. V was pared by 4 bases and J by 3 bases, with 11 bases of the junction left unmatched. The CDR3 runs to 18 residues. Written as DNA, the CDR3 is TGTGCCAGCAGCCCAAGCCGACTAGCGGGAGAGGGCTACAATGAGCAGTTCTTC. This codes for CASSPSRLAGEGYNEQFF.

V and J are TRBV9 and TRBJ2-4; tentatively, D is TRBD1 (5 bases). This CDR3 is 16 amino acids long. Per the germline V gene, CDR1 is SGDLS and CDR2 is YYNGEE. Trimming cost V 4 bases and J 4 bases, with 18 bases left between them. This chain's CDR3 is CASSQTSSTAKNIQYF. As DNA, the CDR3 is TGTGCCAGCAGCCAGACCTCCTCGACAGCAAAAAACATTCAGTACTTC.

This clonotype showed up many times. Here the CDR3 DNA reads TGTGCCAGCAGCTTGGGCCACGCGGGAAGCGGGGAGCTGTTTTTT. Translation: CASSLGHAGSGELFF. The chain joins TRBV5-6 to TRBJ2-2; D might be TRBD2 (6 bases). Trimming pared 0 bases from V and 7 bases from J, leaving 13 bases between. The CDR3 is 15 residues long. Germline V gene data show CDR1 as SGHDT and CDR2 as YYEEEE.

This clonotype was seen ten or more times. V is TRBV5-5 and J is TRBJ2-3; either TRBD1 or TRBD2 may supply D (5 bases each). This CDR3 has 14 amino acids. Germline CDR1 and CDR2: SGHKS and YYEKEE (reference sequence). V dropped 4 bases and J dropped 3 bases, with 12 bases sitting between them. CDR3: CASSPAGGTDTQYF. The CDR3 DNA sequence: TGTGCCAGCAGCCCGGCTGGGGGTACAGATACGCAGTATTTT. Full variable domain (rest looked up from reference TRBV5-5 and TRBJ2-3): DAGVTQSPTHLIKTRGQQVTLRCSPISGHKSVSWYQQVLGQGPQFIFQYYEKEERGRGNFPDRFSARQFPNYSSELNVNALLLGDSALYLCASSPAGGTDTQYFGPGTRLTVL.

The sample holds a few counts of this clonotype. This chain uses TRBV12-3 or TRBV12-4 with TRBJ1-5, with D maybe TRBD1 (6 bases). The V gene lost 5 bases and the J gene lost 4 bases, with 12 bases spanning the gap. The CDR3 contains 14 residues. CDR3 loop: CASSPKQGNQPQHF. The CDR3 region has the DNA TGTGCCAGCAGTCCCAAACAGGGAAATCAGCCCCAGCATTTT.

This clonotype was seen ten or more times. The gene calls are TRBV11-1 and TRBJ1-2, with D maybe TRBD1 (6 bases). V was pared by 0 bases and J by 2 bases, with 13 bases between. This CDR3 contains 16 residues. Looked up from germline, CDR1 is SGHAT and CDR2 is FQDESV (reference sequence). As DNA, the CDR3 is TGTGCCAGCAGCTTAGCCAAAGACAGGAGAAACTATGGCTACACCTTC. Amino acid sequence: CASSLAKDRRNYGYTF. The entire variable domain, with the rest obtained from reference TRBV11-1 and TRBJ1-2, is as follows: EAEVAQSPRYKITEKSQAVAFWCDPISGHATLYWYRQILGQGPELLVQFQDESVVDDSQLPKDRFSAERLKGVDSTLKIQPAELGDSAMYLCASSLAKDRRNYGYTFGSGTRLTVV.

The table lists this clonotype with a few counts. The J gene is TRBJ2-3, the V gene TRBV6-6; no firm D call. Trimming left V 1 base short and J 2 bases short, with 1 base between. CDR1 and CDR2 (germline): MNHNY, SVGAGI (reference sequence). The CDR3 is 12 residues long. This CDR3 reads CASSYYTDTQYF. The CDR3 nucleotides are TGTGCCAGCAGTTACTACACAGATACGCAGTATTTT.

Ten or more counts support this clonotype. The chain links TRBV6-6 to TRBJ1-3; D gene uncertain. CDR1 is MNHNY, CDR2 SVGAGI, per germline (reference sequence). V dropped 2 bases and J dropped 0 bases, with 5 bases sitting between them. The CDR3 extends over 14 amino acids. This CDR3 reads CASSYRDSGNTIYF. CDR3 DNA: TGTGCCAGCAGTTACCGGGACTCTGGAAACACCATATATTTT.

This clonotype occurred many times. This chain links TRBV20-1 with TRBJ2-7; 7 bases line up with TRBD1. Trimming took 5 bases from V and 5 from J; bases not matched to a gene: 9. Germline-derived CDR1 and CDR2 are DFQATT and SNEGSKA (reference sequence). The CDR3 length is 13 residues. CDR3 loop: CSAFSGGGDEQYF. The CDR3 DNA reads as TGCAGTGCTTTCTCAGGGGGTGGGGACGAGCAGTACTTC.

At least ten counts were recorded for this clonotype. The rearrangement joins TRBV20-1 to TRBJ2-1; 10 nucleotides agree with TRBD2. This CDR3 is 15 amino acids long. With 1 base clipped from V and 6 bases from J, the junction kept 6 bases outside the gene matches. Germline lookup yields CDR1 DFQATT and CDR2 SNEGSKA (reference sequence). In nucleotides, the CDR3 is TGCAGTGCTAGAGTTTGGCTAGCGGGGGTCAATGAGCAGTTCTTC. Translated, it gives CSARVWLAGVNEQFF.

This clonotype appeared many times. This sequence joins TRBV25-1 and TRBJ2-2; D is ambiguous. Germline V gene lookup returns CDR1 MGHDK and CDR2 SYGVNS. This CDR3 has 13 residues. The V end was cut by 4 bases, the J end by 8 bases, with 11 bases between. CDR3 DNA sequence: TGTGCCAGCAGTGTGATAGCAAGGGGGGAGCTGTTTTTT. It yields the protein CASSVIARGELFF.